Listed below are T cell receptor beta chains from one sample, sequenced in a study of T-cell reconstitution after alpha-beta-depleted transplantation in children. A single record per CDR3 protein comes from TCRdb applying MiXCR to the PCR reads. The data contain about 230,000 distinct CDR3 sequences, over 9.5% of them singletons. The sequencing used PBMCs from the stem cell graft donor, collected from the stem cell graft. The receptors were sampled from a human donor who donated a stem cell graft to a child with SCID. Both conserved end residues are part of each CDR3. A D gene is named only where the DNA matches it firmly. A row's size may be missing; if present it is once, few, many or a size class.

D,size,V,J,CDR3,DNA
TRBD1,many,TRBV20-1,TRBJ1-6,CSARDRGSNSPLHF,TGCAGTGCTCGGGACAGGGGGTCTAATTCACCCCTCCACTTT
.,many,TRBV7-2,TRBJ2-3,CASSLPGVGDTQYF,TGTGCCAGCAGCTTACCCGGGGTAGGAGATACGCAGTATTTT
.,many,TRBV20-1,TRBJ2-5,CSARAETQYF,TGCAGTGCTAGAGCCGAGACCCAGTACTTC
.,many,TRBV20-1,TRBJ1-1,CSVLKGMNTEAFF,TGCAGTGTATTAAAGGGTATGAACACTGAAGCTTTCTTT
TRBD2,many,TRBV7-2,TRBJ2-1,CASSLYLAGDNEQFF,TGTGCCAGCAGCTTATACCTAGCGGGGGACAATGAGCAGTTCTTC
.,many,TRBV12-3/TRBV12-4,TRBJ1-6,CASSFRGSYNSPLHF,TGTGCCAGCAGTTTTAGGGGCTCCTATAATTCACCCCTCCACTTT
.,many,TRBV12-3/TRBV12-4,TRBJ1-2,CASSLGQGGGYTF,TGTGCCAGCAGTTTGGGGCAGGGCGGAGGCTACACCTTC
TRBD2,many,TRBV20-1,TRBJ2-1,CSAQPGLAGEYNEQFF,TGCAGTGCCCAACCCGGACTAGCGGGGGAGTACAATGAGCAGTTCTTC
.,many,TRBV6-1,TRBJ1-2,CASSEDRGPYGYTF,TGTGCCAGCAGTGAAGATCGGGGGCCCTATGGCTACACCTTC
TRBD1,many,TRBV29-1,TRBJ2-7,CSVGQSYEQYF,TGCAGCGTGGGACAGAGTTACGAGCAGTACTTC
.,.,TRBV27,TRBJ2-3,CASSSPSGQGQSTDTQYF,TGTGCCAGCAGTTCCCCTAGTGGGCAGGGGCAGTCCACAGATACGCAGTATTTT
TRBD1,many,TRBV20-1,TRBJ1-1,CSARGAGGDTEAFF,TGCAGTGCTAGGGGGGCAGGGGGGGACACTGAAGCTTTCTTT
.,many,TRBV7-3,TRBJ2-3,CASSRSGRGTDTQYF,TGTGCCAGCAGCCGTAGTGGGCGGGGCACAGATACGCAGTATTTT
.,many,TRBV20-1,TRBJ2-7,CSARSTRGAYEQYF,TGCAGTGCTAGATCCACGAGAGGGGCCTACGAGCAGTACTTC
TRBD2,many,TRBV5-1,TRBJ2-3,CASSLGTSGGAFGTDTQYF,TGCGCCAGCAGCTTGGGGACTAGCGGGGGGGCCTTCGGCACAGATACGCAGTATTTT
.,many,TRBV12-3/TRBV12-4,TRBJ2-2,CASSLDGRTGELFF,TGTGCCAGCAGTTTAGATGGGAGGACCGGGGAGCTGTTTTTT
.,many,TRBV5-8,TRBJ1-2,CASSFFGGRANYGYTF,TGTGCCAGCAGCTTCTTCGGCGGAAGAGCTAACTATGGCTACACCTTC